This T cell receptor (beta chain) emerged from a study of Graves' ophthalmopathy and Graves' hyperthyroidism. RNA transcripts were the template, and TCR beta CDR3 regions were amplified from them. First-round RT-PCR employed HTBI primers, with a second-round multiplex PCR after it. TCRdb passed the multiplex PCR reads through MiXCR, listing each CDR3 protein once. This table has some 410,000 distinct CDR3 sequences, around 21% appearing once. Exclusion applied to patients with other autoimmune diseases, uncontrolled infections, pregnancy or lactation. Fresh peripheral blood, 8.5 to 10 ml, was the PBMC source. For this clonotype: The antigen remains undetermined.

Study-wide findings and caveats: Blood also held most thyroid clonotypes expanded above 0.001 frequency.

This CDR3 has 14 residues. V lost 6 bases and J 1 base, leaving 10 bases between the germline ends. In germline, CDR1 is MNHNS, CDR2 SASEGT. The chain employs TRBV6-1 and TRBJ1-5; D uncertain. Sequencing was carried out using peripheral blood. This TCR was sampled from a young woman with stable Graves' hyperthyroidism. The CDR3 DNA sequence: TGTGCCAGCAGCCCGGGATCCAGCAATCAGCCCCAGCATTTT. Amino acids: CASSPGSSNQPQHF.